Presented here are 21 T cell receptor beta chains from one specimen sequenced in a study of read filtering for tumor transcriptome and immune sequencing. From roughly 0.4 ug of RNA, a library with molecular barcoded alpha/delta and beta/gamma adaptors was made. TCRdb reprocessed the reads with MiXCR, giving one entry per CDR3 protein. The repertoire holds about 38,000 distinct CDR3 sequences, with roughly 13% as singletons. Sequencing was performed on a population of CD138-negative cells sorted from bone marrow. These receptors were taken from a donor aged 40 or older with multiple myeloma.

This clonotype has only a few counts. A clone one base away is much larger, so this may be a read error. In nucleotides, the CDR3 is TGTGCCAGCGGGCCGGGACAGGGGTCTCACTCCTACGAGCAGTACTTC. Its translation is CASGPGQGSHSYEQYF. The chain couples TRBV28 to TRBJ2-7; 10 bases map to TRBD1. This CDR3 region has 16 residues. Germline V gene sequence: CDR1 MDHEN, CDR2 SYDVKM. V lost 8 bases to trimming and J lost 0 bases; unmatched junction nucleotides: 10.

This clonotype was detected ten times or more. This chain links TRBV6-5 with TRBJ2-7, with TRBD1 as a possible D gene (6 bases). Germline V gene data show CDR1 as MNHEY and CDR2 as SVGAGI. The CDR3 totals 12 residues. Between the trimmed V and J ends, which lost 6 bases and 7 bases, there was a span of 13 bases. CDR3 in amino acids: CASRDSLLEQYF. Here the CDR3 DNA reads TGTGCCAGCAGGGACAGTCTCCTGGAGCAGTACTTC.

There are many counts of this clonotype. For the CDR3, the DNA is TGTGCCAGCAGCCAACCGACACTCCGGGACTTAAACTACGAGCAGTACTTC. Its protein is CASSQPTLRDLNYEQYF. This rearrangement joins TRBV4-2 to TRBJ2-7; perhaps TRBD2 as D (6 bases). The CDR3 extends over 17 amino acids. The germline V and J ends were trimmed by 2 bases and 3 bases, with 20 bases remaining between them. CDR1 is LGHNA and CDR2 is YNFKEQ in the germline V gene.

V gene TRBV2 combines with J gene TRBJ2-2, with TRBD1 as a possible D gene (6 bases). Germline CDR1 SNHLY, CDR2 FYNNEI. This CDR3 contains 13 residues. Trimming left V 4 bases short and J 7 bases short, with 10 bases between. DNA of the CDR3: TGTGCCAGCAGTGGGACAGCTAGCGGGGAGCTGTTTTTT. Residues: CASSGTASGELFF.

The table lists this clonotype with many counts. The CDR3 DNA reads TGCAGCGTTGAAGAGGGAACCGGGGCCAACGTCCTGACTTTC. Translating gives CSVEEGTGANVLTF. The chain is built from TRBV29-1 and TRBJ2-6; D ambiguous. The CDR3 loop spans 14 amino acids. Trimming took 0 bases from V and 4 from J, leaving 7 bases between them. The germline CDR1 and CDR2 sequences are SQVTM and ANQGSEA.

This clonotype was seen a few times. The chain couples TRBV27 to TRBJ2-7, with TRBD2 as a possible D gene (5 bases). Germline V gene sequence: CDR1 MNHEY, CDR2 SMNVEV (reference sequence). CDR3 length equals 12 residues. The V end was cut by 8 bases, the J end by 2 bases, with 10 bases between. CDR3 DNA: TGTGCCAGCGCTAGCTCTGCCTACGAGCAGTACTTC. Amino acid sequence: CASASSAYEQYF.

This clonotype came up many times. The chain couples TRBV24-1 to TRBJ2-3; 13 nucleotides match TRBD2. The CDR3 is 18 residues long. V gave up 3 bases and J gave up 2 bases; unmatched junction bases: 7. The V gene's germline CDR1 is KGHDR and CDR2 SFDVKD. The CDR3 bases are TGTGCCACCAGTGATCCTACAGGACTAGCGGGGGACACAGATACGCAGTATTTT. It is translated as CATSDPTGLAGDTDTQYF.

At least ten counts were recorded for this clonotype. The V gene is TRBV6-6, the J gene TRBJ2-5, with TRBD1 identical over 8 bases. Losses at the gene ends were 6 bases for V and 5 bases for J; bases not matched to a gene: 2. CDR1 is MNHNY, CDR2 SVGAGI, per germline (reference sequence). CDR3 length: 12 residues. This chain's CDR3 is CASSHRGETQYF. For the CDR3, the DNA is TGTGCCAGCAGCCACAGGGGGGAGACCCAGTACTTC.

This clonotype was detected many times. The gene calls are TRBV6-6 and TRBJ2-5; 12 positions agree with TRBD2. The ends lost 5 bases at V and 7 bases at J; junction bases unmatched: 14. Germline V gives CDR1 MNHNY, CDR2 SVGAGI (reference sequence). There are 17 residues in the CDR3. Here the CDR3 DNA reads TGTGCCAGCAGTGGCACCTCTAGCGGGAGGGCCACGGGGACCCAGTACTTC. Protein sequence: CASSGTSSGRATGTQYF.

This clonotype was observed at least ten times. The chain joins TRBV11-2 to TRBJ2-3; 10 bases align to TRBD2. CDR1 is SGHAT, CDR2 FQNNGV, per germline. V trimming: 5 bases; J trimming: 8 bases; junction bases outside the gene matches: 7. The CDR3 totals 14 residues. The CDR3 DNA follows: TGTGCCAGCAGCGCAGCGGGAGGGCCGGGTACGCAGTATTTT. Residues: CASSAAGGPGTQYF.

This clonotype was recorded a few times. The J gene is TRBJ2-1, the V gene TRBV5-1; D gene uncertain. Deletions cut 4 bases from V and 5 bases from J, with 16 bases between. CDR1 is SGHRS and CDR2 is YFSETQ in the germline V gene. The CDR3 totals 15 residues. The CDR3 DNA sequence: TGCGCCAGCAGCCCCAGTTTAAGCAGCCACAATGAGCAGTTCTTC. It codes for CASSPSLSSHNEQFF.

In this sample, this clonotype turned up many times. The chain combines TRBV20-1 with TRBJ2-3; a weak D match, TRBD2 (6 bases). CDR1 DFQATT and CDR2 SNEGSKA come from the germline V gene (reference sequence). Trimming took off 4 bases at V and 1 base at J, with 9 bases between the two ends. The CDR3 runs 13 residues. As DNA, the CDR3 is TGCAGTGCTAAGGGGACTCGCACAGATACGCAGTATTTT. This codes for CSAKGTRTDTQYF.

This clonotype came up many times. The CDR3 bases are TGTGCCAGCAAGAAGTCCGACACAGATACGCAGTATTTT. As protein: CASKKSDTDTQYF. The chain uses TRBV5-5 and TRBJ2-3; D gene uncertain. This CDR3 is built from 13 residues. V was clipped by 6 bases and J by 2 bases, with 10 bases between them. CDR1 and CDR2 (germline): SGHKS, YYEKEE (reference sequence).

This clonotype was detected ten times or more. The CDR3 DNA sequence: TGCAGTGCTAGAGTACAGGGGCGCGAAAAACCCCTCCACTTT. It encodes CSARVQGREKPLHF. V and J are TRBV20-1 and TRBJ1-6; 7 positions agree with TRBD1. Germline V CDR1 and CDR2: DFQATT, SNEGSKA (reference sequence). V trimming: 1 base; J trimming: 12 bases; junction bases outside the gene matches: 9. The CDR3 has 14 residues.

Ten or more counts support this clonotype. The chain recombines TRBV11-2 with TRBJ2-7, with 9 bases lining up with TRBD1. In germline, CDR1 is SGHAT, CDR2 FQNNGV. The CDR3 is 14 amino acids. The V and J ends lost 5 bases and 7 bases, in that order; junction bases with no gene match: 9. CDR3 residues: CASSHRDRAREQYF. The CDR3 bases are TGTGCCAGCAGCCACCGGGACAGGGCAAGGGAGCAGTACTTC.

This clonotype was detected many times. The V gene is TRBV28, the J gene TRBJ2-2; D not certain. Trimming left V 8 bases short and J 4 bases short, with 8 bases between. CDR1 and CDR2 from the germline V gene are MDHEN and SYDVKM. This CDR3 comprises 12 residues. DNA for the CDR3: TGTGCCAGCCGGGTTTCCACCGGGGAGCTGTTTTTT. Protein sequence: CASRVSTGELFF.

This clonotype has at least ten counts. The CDR3 nucleotides are TGTGCCAGCTCACAGGGACAGGGGTGGTCCTACGAGCAGTACTTC. It encodes CASSQGQGWSYEQYF. The chain combines TRBV18 with TRBJ2-7; 10 nucleotides align to TRBD1. The CDR3 sequence is 15 residues long. The junction had 4 bases not matched to a gene; V was cut back by 4 bases and J by 1 base. The germline gives CDR1 KGHSH, CDR2 LQKENI.

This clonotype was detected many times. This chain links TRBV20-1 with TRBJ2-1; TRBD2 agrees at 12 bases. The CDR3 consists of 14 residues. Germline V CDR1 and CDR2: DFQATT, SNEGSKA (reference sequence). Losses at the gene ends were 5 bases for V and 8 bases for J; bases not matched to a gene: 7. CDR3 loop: CSALRLAGVYEQFF. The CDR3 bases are TGCAGTGCTCTACGACTAGCGGGAGTGTATGAGCAGTTCTTC.

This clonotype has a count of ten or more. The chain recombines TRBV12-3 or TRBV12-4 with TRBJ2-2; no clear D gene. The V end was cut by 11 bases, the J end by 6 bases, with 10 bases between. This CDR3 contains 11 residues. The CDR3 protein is CAAQLAGELFF. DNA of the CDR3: TGTGCCGCTCAGTTAGCCGGGGAGCTGTTTTTT.

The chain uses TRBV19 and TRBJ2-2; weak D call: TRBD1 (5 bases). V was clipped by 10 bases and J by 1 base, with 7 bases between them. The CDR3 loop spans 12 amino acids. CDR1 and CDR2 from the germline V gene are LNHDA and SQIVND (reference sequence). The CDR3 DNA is TGTGCCATCGGACAGAACACCGGGGAGCTGTTTTTT. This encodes CAIGQNTGELFF.

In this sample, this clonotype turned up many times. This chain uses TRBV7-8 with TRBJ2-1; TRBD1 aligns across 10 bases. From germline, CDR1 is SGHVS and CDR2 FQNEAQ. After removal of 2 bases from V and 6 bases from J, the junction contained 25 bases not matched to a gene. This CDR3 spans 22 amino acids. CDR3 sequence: CASSLFRLVGLGRQGAGNEQFF. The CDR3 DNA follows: TGTGCCAGCAGCTTATTTCGTCTTGTAGGTTTGGGAAGACAGGGGGCTGGCAATGAGCAGTTCTTC.